What follows describes a single T cell receptor (beta chain). No antigen is known for it. Base-call qualities are not available, and no considerably larger clone is one nucleotide away. This sample was taken from a study of T-cell memory formation after mild COVID-19 (dated by TCRdb to the early 2020s). Regarding the study in general: TCR sequence clusters from the two donors were found to be largely donor specific. T-cell clones expanding and contracting after mild COVID-19 in a couple of donors were tracked by longitudinal TCRalpha and TCRbeta repertoire sequencing. Two young, previously healthy adult volunteers, one female and one male, were included in the cohort.

Sequencing was performed on an Illumina NovaSeq 6000. TCRalpha and TCRbeta cDNA libraries were constructed by 5'RACE with constant-segment primers, with sample barcodes and unique molecular identifiers being introduced. Trizol reagent was used to extract RNA from every sample. Libraries were amplified in two PCR steps, with a second sample barcode and Illumina TruSeq adapters added in the second step. Sequencing of the libraries was done on an Illumina NovaSeq, producing 2 x 150 bp paired-end reads. The authors' pipeline ran thus. Reads were demultiplexed and collapsed into UMI-guided consensus sequences with migec v1.2.7. Using mixcr v2.1.11, UMI consensuses were aligned to TRA and TRB V and J templates and then assembled into clonotypes. A clonotype was counted as expanded or contracted only if both edgeR and NoisET called the change significant, with noise models trained on biological replicates. For edgeR calls, a false discovery rate-adjusted p below 0.01 and a log2 fold-change threshold of 1 were applied. As an exploratory analysis of dynamics, PCA with hierarchical clustering was applied to max-normalized trajectories of the 1000 most abundant clonotypes. Each responding clone was given a CD4 or CD8 phenotype based on the CD4+ and CD8+ repertoires, which had been sequenced separately. TCRdb cleaned the public reads at Q25 with fastp, built clones with MiXCR and kept in-frame beta chains. Each record represents a unique CDR3 protein, reported with the most common genes and DNA among its rows. Here the V and J calls rest on TCRdb's processing, not on the authors' analysis. This sample gives approximately 350,000 distinct CDR3 sequences in total; approximately 15% of them show up just once. 22% of the sample is taken by the ten largest.

What the research found in general, with its limitations: Some responding clones were found in pre-infection memory, which suggests that pre-existing cross-reactive memory T cells took part in the SARS-CoV-2 response. Whether the second-wave clones peaking on day 37 were SARS-CoV-2 specific was not confirmed. Only a couple of mild cases were covered by the study, and larger cohorts that include severe cases with pre-infection samples were considered necessary. Balanced CD4/CD8 phenotypes were observed for clones contracting from day 15 to 85, whereas a bias towards CD4+ was observed for a second wave of clones expanding from day 15 to 37. Contracting CD4+ clones turned up mainly in the CM and EM memory subsets, whereas EMRA was where CD8+ clones were enriched.

PBMCs were isolated by Ficoll-Paque density gradient centrifugation. The germline V gene encodes CDR1 SGHRS and CDR2 YFSETQ. The CDR3 holds 15 amino acids from the cysteine to the phenylalanine. The DNA shown is the 45-base CDR3, in frame from base 1. Clipping removes 1 base from V and 2 bases from J, with 6 as the unmatched junction base count. The chain uses TRBV5-1 and TRBJ2-7, with 7 middle bases fitting TRBD1. This clonotype was obtained from a man between 18 and 35 years old who had mild COVID-19 (a few samples of this study predate the infection). The sample titles of this study are shuffled in the database, so cell type and time point are left out; the donor was told from shared clones. Sequenced sample: PBMCs or a T cell subset sorted from them (not recorded which). The CDR3 protein is CASSLRTGYPYEQYF. The sequenced DNA is TGCGCCAGCAGCTTGCGGACAGGCTATCCCTACGAGCAGTACTTC.